The clone carrying this T cell receptor (beta chain) has just one count. The antigen is not known. Subsequent to a culture period of approximately 11 days, CD4+ T cells were isolated. The person had a PCR-confirmed SARS-CoV-2 infection during March to December 2020. All participants had two doses of either the BNT162b2 or mRNA-1273 vaccine. The sample originates from a study of vaccination effects on CD4 cells after COVID-19. Overall study: Samples were collected from a few convalescent patients early and late following vaccination.

Germline values: CDR1 SGHRS, CDR2 YFSETQ. This CDR3 has 13 amino acids. Trimming shortened V by 0 bases and J by 5 bases, and 8 bases separated the two germline ends. The data were produced by immunoSEQ multiplex PCR, yet TCRdb's version contains in-frame clones alone and is incomplete. The sample records roughly 51,000 clones, over 60% being singletons. The chain employs TRBV5-1 and TRBJ2-5; D assignment may be TRBD1 or TRBD2 (5 bases each). This clonotype was obtained from a human donor who had a prior SARS-CoV-2 infection. Here the sequenced sample was CD4+ T cells from PBMCs cultured without peptide, taken after COVID-19 vaccination. CDR3 amino acids: CASSLVGTETQYF. The CDR3 nucleotides read TGCGCCAGCAGCTTGGTGGGGACGGAGACCCAGTACTTC.